Below, one T cell receptor beta chain is given with its context. Its matching antigen is unknown. This entry comes from a study of T cell responses to AZD1222 COVID-19 vaccine. Overall study results and limits: The breadth and depth of Spike-specific TCRs increased once two AZD1222 doses had been given. Unmutated variant regions reportedly attract nearly half of all spike-specific TCRs. The repertoires were collected only after the peak T cell response.

The length of the CDR3 is 14 residues. CDR1 and CDR2 from the germline V gene are SGHTA and FQGNSA. V dropped 5 bases and J dropped 5 bases, with 13 bases sitting between them. Some clones are missing from TCRdb's copy, which holds only in-frame ones; the method was immunoSEQ multiplex PCR. The table includes 200,000 or so clones, about 92% detected once. The chain links TRBV7-2 to TRBJ2-1, with unresolved D. Material: peripheral blood, obtained on day 0 of MenACWY control vaccination. This sequence originates from an adult in good health. The CDR3 loop is CASSPPPGHNEQFF. CDR3 nucleotides: TGTGCCAGCAGCCCCCCTCCGGGCCACAATGAGCAGTTCTTC.